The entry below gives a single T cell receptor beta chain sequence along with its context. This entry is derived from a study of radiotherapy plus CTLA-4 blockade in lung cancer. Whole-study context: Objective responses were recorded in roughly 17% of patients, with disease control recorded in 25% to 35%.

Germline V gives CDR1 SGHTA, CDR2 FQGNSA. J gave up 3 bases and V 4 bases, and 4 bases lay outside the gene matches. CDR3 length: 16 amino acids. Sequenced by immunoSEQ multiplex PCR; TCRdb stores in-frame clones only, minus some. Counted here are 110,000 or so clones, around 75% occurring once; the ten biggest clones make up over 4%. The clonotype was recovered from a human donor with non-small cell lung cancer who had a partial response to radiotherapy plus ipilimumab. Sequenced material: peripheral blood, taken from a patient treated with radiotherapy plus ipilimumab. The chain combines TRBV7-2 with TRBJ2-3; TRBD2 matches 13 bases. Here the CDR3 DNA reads TGTGCCAGCAGCTACCGGGGACTAGCGGGGACAGATACGCAGTATTTT. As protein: CASSYRGLAGTDTQYF.